The rows below give T cell receptor beta chains drawn from one sample of a study of blood T cells in healthy people across ages. Each CDR3 protein gets one entry after TCRdb re-called the 5' RACE reads with MiXCR. The sample lists about 940,000 distinct CDR3 sequences, 40% to 60% seen once, with around an eighth in the top ten. The source material was blood. The receptors were sampled from a man younger than 40 in good health. Both conserved end residues are part of each CDR3. The D gene is left open where the match is weak. Size tells how often a clone was seen (once, few, many) or the class of an expanded clone, and some rows leave it out.

J gene,D gene,V gene,clone size,CDR3 protein,CDR3 DNA
TRBJ2-5,NA,TRBV28,NA,CASSSSDQTQYF,TGTGCCAGCAGTTCATCAGACCAGACCCAGTACTTC
TRBJ2-1,NA,TRBV12-3/TRBV12-4,NA,CASKHSIHPEQFF,TGTGCCAGCAAGCATAGCATCCATCCAGAGCAGTTCTTC
TRBJ2-3,TRBD2,TRBV6-2/TRBV6-3,NA,CASSDPGLAAQYF,TGTGCCAGCAGTGATCCGGGACTAGCAGCGCAGTATTTT
TRBJ2-1,TRBD1,TRBV4-1,NA,CASSQTRQGAPEQFF,TGCGCCAGCAGCCAAACGCGTCAGGGGGCTCCCGAGCAGTTCTTC
TRBJ2-3,NA,TRBV9,NA,CASSALGGPSTDTQYF,TGTGCCAGCAGCGCCCTCGGCGGGCCTAGCACAGATACGCAGTATTTT
TRBJ1-6,TRBD1,TRBV6-6,NA,CASRNRQGTNSPLHF,TGTGCCAGCAGGAATCGACAGGGGACAAATTCACCCCTCCACTTT
TRBJ1-6,NA,TRBV4-1,few,CASSQVPDPNSPLHF,TGCGCCAGCAGCCAAGTGCCAGACCCTAATTCACCCCTCCACTTT
TRBJ2-7,NA,TRBV29-1,NA,CSVERGSAYEQYF,TGCAGCGTTGAACGGGGATCAGCCTACGAGCAGTACTTC
TRBJ2-3,NA,TRBV6-6,few,CASSQGGLSTDTQYF,TGTGCCAGCAGTCAGGGGGGCCTTAGCACAGATACGCAGTATTTT
TRBJ1-1,TRBD1,TRBV27,once,CASSLTTGMNTEAFF,TGTGCCAGCAGTCTTACGACAGGGATGAACACTGAAGCTTTCTTT